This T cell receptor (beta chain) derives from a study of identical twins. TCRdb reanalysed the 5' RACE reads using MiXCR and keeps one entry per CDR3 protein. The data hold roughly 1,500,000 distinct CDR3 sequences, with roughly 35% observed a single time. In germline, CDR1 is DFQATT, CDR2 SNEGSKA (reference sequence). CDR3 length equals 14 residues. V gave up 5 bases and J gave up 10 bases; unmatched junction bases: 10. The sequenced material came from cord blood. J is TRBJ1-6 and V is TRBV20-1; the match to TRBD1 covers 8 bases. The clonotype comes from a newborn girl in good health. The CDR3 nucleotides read TGCAGTGCTCCAGGGGGCGCCGGGATCTCACCCCTCCACTTT. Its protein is CSAPGGAGISPLHF.